The clone carrying this TCR beta chain occurred a few times. No antigen is known for it. These data belong to a study of T cells after yellow fever vaccination. Notes on the study in general: It was a weaker secondary response, yet one that peaked faster, at day 5 versus 15. Among primary-vaccination clones, most reappeared after the booster, at about 95% for CD4 and 88% for CD8.

TCRdb called the 5' RACE reads again in MiXCR, with one record for every CDR3 protein. The sample records about 630,000 distinct CDR3 sequences, roughly an eighth being singletons. The CDR3 is 13 residues long. Germline V gene data show CDR1 as SEHNR and CDR2 as FQNEAQ (reference sequence). V trimming: 7 bases; J trimming: 9 bases; junction bases outside the gene matches: 9. The sample consisted of PBMCs, taken on the day of the yellow fever booster vaccination. The TCR was taken from a young man who received the YFV17D yellow fever vaccine. V and J are TRBV7-9 and TRBJ1-2, with 9 bases fitting TRBD1. The chain's CDR3 is CASTRGGTGSYTF. The CDR3, as DNA: TGTGCCAGCACCCGGGGGGGGACAGGGAGCTACACCTTC.